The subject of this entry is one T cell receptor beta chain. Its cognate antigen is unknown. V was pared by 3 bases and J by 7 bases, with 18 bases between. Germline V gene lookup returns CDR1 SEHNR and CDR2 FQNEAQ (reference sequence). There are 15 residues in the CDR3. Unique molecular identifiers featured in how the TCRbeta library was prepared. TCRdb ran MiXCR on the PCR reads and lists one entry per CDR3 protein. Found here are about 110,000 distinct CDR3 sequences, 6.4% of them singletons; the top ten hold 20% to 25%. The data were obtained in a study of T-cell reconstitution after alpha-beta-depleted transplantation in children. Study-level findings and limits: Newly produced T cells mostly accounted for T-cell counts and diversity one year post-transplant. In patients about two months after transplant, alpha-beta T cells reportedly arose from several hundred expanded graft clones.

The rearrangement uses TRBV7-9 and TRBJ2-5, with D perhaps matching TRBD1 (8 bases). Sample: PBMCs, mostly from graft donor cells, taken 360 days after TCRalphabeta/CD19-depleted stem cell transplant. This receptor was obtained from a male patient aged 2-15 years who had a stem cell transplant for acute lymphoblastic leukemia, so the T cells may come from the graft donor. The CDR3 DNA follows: TGTGCCAGCAGCTTCGACAGGGGCCGCGGGGGGACCCAGTACTTC. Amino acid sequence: CASSFDRGRGGTQYF.